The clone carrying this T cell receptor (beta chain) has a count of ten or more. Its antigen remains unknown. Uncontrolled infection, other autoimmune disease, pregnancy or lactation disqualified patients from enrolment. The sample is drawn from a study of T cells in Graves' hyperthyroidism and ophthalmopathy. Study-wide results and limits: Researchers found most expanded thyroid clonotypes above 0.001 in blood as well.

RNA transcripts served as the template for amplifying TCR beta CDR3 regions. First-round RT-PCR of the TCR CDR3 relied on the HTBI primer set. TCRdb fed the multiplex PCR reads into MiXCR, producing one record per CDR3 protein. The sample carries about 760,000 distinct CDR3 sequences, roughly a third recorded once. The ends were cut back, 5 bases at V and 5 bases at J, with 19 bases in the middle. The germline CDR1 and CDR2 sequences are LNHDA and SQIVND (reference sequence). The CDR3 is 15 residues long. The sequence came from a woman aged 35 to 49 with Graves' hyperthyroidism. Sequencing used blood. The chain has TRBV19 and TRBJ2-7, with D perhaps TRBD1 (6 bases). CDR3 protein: CASSPTGFEIHEQYF. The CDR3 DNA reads TGTGCCAGTAGTCCAACAGGGTTTGAGATCCACGAGCAGTACTTC.